The entry below gives a single TCR delta chain sequence along with its context. Its antigen is unidentified. The sample originates from a study of Vδ1+ human thymocytes. Study results and caveats: Thymic TRG and TRD repertoires appeared highly polyclonal. Thymic delta-chain repertoires held around 20% Vdelta2 sequences and few Vdelta3, despite high sort purity.

The template was reverse-transcribed extracted RNA. CDR3 amplicons came from multiplex PCR with pooled V-gene forward and constant-region reverse primers. TCRdb made new clone calls on the multiplex PCR reads using CATT. Found here are about 75,000 delta-chain clones, approximately 37% of them singletons; the top ten hold roughly 0.25%. Alphabeta T cells were depleted, then CD3+ Vdelta1+ Vdelta2- thymocytes were FACS-sorted. The germline V gene has CDR1 TSWWSYY and CDR2 QGS. The V segment lost 0 bases and the J segment 2 bases; nucleotides outside the gene matches: 10. The CDR3 is 18 residues long. The V gene is TRDV1, the J gene TRDJ1; 9 bases line up with TRDD2. The receptor comes from a boy in the first two years of life who had congenital heart surgery. Sample: Vdelta1+ gamma-delta thymocytes from the thymus. Indicated subset: FACS-sorted CD3+ TCRalphabeta- TCRVdelta1+ TCRVdelta2- thymocytes. The CDR3 DNA sequence: TGTGCTCTTGGGGAACTGGCCTTCCTACGAAGGGATACCGATAAACTCATCTTT. Its translation is CALGELAFLRRDTDKLIF.